The clone carrying this T cell receptor (beta chain) was observed at least ten times. MiXCR, applied by TCRdb to the RACE reads, yields one record per CDR3 protein. The table has almost 40,000 distinct CDR3 sequences, 9.5% seen once. The CDR3 has 13 residues. Germline V CDR1 and CDR2: SGHDN, FVKESK. Trimming cost V 2 bases and J 7 bases, with 11 bases left between them. The data were taken from a study of human T cells and chemical hapten exposure. The time point was: patch test 3, about 24 weeks after DPC sensitization. The treatment denotes: therapeutic diphenylcyclopropenone sensitization with weekly scalp DPC. Extraction yielded total RNA from whole blood (unfractionated).

The chain carries TRBV14 and TRBJ1-1; D is perhaps TRBD1 (5 bases). The sequence was collected from a man aged 50 to 60 with alopecia areata. Some clones in this sample may be carry-over from other donors' samples. Sequences were derived from whole blood, sampled in connection with sensitization to the hapten diphenylcyclopropenone (DPC). The CDR3 DNA reads as TGTGCCAGCAGCCAATATCCTAGGGGTGAAGCTTTCTTT. Its protein is CASSQYPRGEAFF.